This TCR beta chain was identified in a study of post-analysis software for immune sequencing data. Study outcomes and limitations: Five TRBV segments, TRBV5-6, TRBV5-1 and TRBV20-1 among them, were found more frequent in patients than controls.

The CDR3 loop spans 13 amino acids. Trimming cost V 3 bases and J 7 bases; bases outside gene matches: 5. As concerns this clonotype: Its specificity is not known.

Built from TCR beta cDNA, the libraries had unique molecular identifiers in them. One entry per CDR3 protein, called by TCRdb with MiXCR from the PCR reads. The profile shows over 700,000 distinct CDR3 sequences, 25% to 30% of them singletons. Sequenced material: blood. The J gene is TRBJ2-5, the V gene TRBV12-3 or TRBV12-4, with TRBD2 matching over 7 bases. The source is a girl between 10 and 17 years old with multiple sclerosis. CDR3: CASSLGSGGTQYF. CDR3 in DNA: TGTGCCAGCAGTTTGGGATCGGGGGGGACCCAGTACTTC.